The entry below describes one T cell receptor (beta chain). No antigen is known for it. Per-base quality was not reported, and no clone a single base away is much larger than it. The sample is drawn from a study of T cell responses to AZD1222 COVID-19 vaccine (TCRdb year 2021). Looking at the study overall: A total of 233 trial participants underwent TCR sequencing, of whom about 210 had received two doses of AZD1222 and approximately 26 had received two doses of the MenACWY control vaccine. Trial participants were enrolled by age into subgroups of 18-55, 56-69 and 70-plus years, and around 150, 28 and 57 TCR-sequenced participants, respectively, were included in these subgroups. What the research found in general, with its limitations: Epitopes outside the regions mutated in the B.1.351 and B.1.1.7 variants were reportedly recognized by nearly half of the unique spike-specific TCRs. The 56-69-year group was small, and its depth increase did not reach significance, likely because of low power. Only five to seven AZD1222 recipients were SARS-CoV-2 seropositive at baseline, limiting conclusions about previously exposed vaccinees. Participants were mostly white British, with more females than males. The authors suggested clonal diversity may have been underestimated. The vaccine-associated CD4 TCRs covered the entire spike protein, and the dominant responses fell in regions 160-218 and 743-854. A significant rise in spike-specific TCR breadth and depth was observed after two AZD1222 doses relative to day 0 and relative to MenACWY recipients. No day 14 peak-response samples were available, so repertoires were characterized only after the peak T cell response.

The germline V gene supplies CDR1 MDHEN and CDR2 SYDVKM. V gives up 6 bases and J gives up 0 bases, and the segment between their germline ends measures 6 bases. The cysteine opens and the phenylalanine closes a CDR3 of 13 amino acids. Of all the DNA, just the CDR3 is kept, 39 bases in frame from base 1. The CDR3 regions of human TCRbeta chains were subjected to immunosequencing. The source study handled its data this way. Repertoire TCRs were checked for matches against a reference library of SARS-CoV-2-specific TCRs that had been generated using the MIRA antigen-specificity platform. Breadth was defined as the fraction of unique TCRs that were SARS-CoV-2-associated. Depth was defined as the fraction of total T cells that were SARS-CoV-2-associated. Using the MIRA data, every spike-specific TCR was mapped to the spike region that the TCR reacted to and assigned to either a CD4 or a CD8 class. Log10-transformed breadth and depth values were compared by one-way ANOVA with Sidak's multiple comparisons tests. The source is immuneACCESS, and TCRdb retained only in-frame sequences with V and J called. Part of the clones is not carried over; for the studies checked, unresolved V genes explain less than half of this, and the remainder is unexplained. The V and J calls and clone size were taken over from that table, and D and trimming were inferred from the DNA. In this sample the table shows 150,000 to 200,000 clones, about 93% of which occur a single time. In total, the top ten clones hold 0.8% to 1.3% of the sample.

The time point label, read with the paper, signifies: about 28 days (+/-7) after the second vaccine dose. Reading the label with the study, this specimen's treatment or condition is: meningococcal conjugate vaccine given as trial control. The vaccinee samples were drawn from two UK trials, COV001 and COV002, one of which was a single-blind randomized controlled phase 2/3 trial testing AZD1222 (ChAdOx1 nCoV-19) in healthy adults. For TCRbeta chain sequencing, PBMC samples from trial participants were taken at day 0 and at day 28 after the second dose. The TCR comes from an adult who received the MenACWY meningococcal vaccine as a control. Recombination connected TRBV28 to TRBJ1-3, with no D gene named confidently. The sequenced sample was peripheral blood, obtained 28 days after the second dose of the MenACWY control vaccine. The CDR3 protein sequence reads: CASRRNSGNTIYF. The bases read TGTGCCAGCAGAAGAAACTCTGGAAACACCATATATTTT.